This T cell receptor (beta chain) was documented in a study of T cell responses to AZD1222 COVID-19 vaccine (dated by TCRdb to about 2021). Study-level background: Because spike-specific TCR depth and breadth did not differ between the two schedules, AZD1222 recipients who got a second dose at roughly 4 weeks were pooled with those who got a second dose at roughly 12 weeks. A total of 233 trial participants underwent TCR sequencing, of whom 207 had received two doses of AZD1222 and around 25 had received two doses of the MenACWY control vaccine. Enrollment into the trials was organized by age into subgroups of 18-55, 56-69 and 70-plus years, and those subgroups contained around 150, 28 and 57 TCR-sequenced participants, respectively. The investigation overall reported the following: Because no samples from the day 14 peak response were available, repertoires could be characterized only after the peak T cell response. The whole spike protein was spanned by vaccine-associated CD4 TCRs, and dominant responses were seen in regions 160-218 and 743-854. Conclusions about previously exposed vaccinees are limited, since just a handful of AZD1222 recipients were seropositive for SARS-CoV-2 at baseline. After two AZD1222 doses, spike-specific TCR breadth and depth were significantly higher than at day 0 and than in MenACWY recipients. Most participants were white British and females outnumbered males, and the authors suggested that clonal diversity may have been underestimated. The 56-69-year group was small, and its depth increase did not reach significance, likely because of low power. Reportedly, almost half of the unique spike-specific TCRs recognized epitopes lying outside the regions that are mutated in the B.1.351 and B.1.1.7 variants.

The CDR3 regions of human TCRbeta chains were analyzed by immunosequencing. The authors' analysis ran thus. Repertoire TCRs were matched against a reference library of SARS-CoV-2-specific TCRs generated with the MIRA antigen-specificity platform. Breadth was defined as the fraction of unique TCRs that were SARS-CoV-2-associated. Depth was defined as the fraction of total T cells that were SARS-CoV-2-associated. Each spike-specific TCR was assigned to its reactive spike region and to a CD4 or CD8 class using the MIRA data. Log10-transformed breadth and depth values were compared by one-way ANOVA with Sidak's multiple comparisons tests. The table comes from immuneACCESS by way of TCRdb, which keeps in-frame sequences with V and J called. Part of the clones is missing from these tables; in studies checked, under half for an unresolved V gene and the rest for unknown reasons. The V and J calls and clone size come from that table; D and trimming were worked out from the DNA. The sample table lists about 140,000 clones, 89% of them with a count of one. The ten largest clones capture about 4.8% of the sample.

For CDR1 and CDR2, the germline V gene (reference sequence) lists SEHNR and FQNEAQ. Germline trimming amounts to 5 bases on V and 7 bases on J, with 10 as the count of junction bases outside the gene matches. The CDR3 goes from the cysteine to the phenylalanine over 15 residues. The kept DNA is CDR3 alone, 45 bases in frame from the first base. Concerning this clone itself: What this receptor recognizes is not known. No base quality information exists; no much larger clone differs at one position.

The time point label for this specimen denotes: baseline before first vaccination. Vaccinee samples were obtained from the UK trials COV001 and COV002, which included a single-blind randomized controlled phase 2/3 trial of AZD1222 (ChAdOx1 nCoV-19) in healthy adults. For TCRbeta chain sequencing, PBMC samples from trial participants were taken at day 0 and at day 28 after the second dose. Recombination joined TRBV7-9 with TRBJ1-4, with 7 bases aligning to TRBD1. The starting material was peripheral blood, obtained on day 0 of AZD1222 vaccination. The clonotype was recovered from an adult in good health. The sequence in DNA is TGTGCCAGCAGCCCCCTCCGGGACAGTCGTGAAAAACTGTTTTTT. Translated, this is CASSPLRDSREKLFF.